These T cell receptor beta chains were read from a single sample in a study of PD-1 blockade in classical Hodgkin lymphoma. Repertoires were generated with immunoSEQ multiplex PCR, while TCRdb's copy carries only in-frame clones and drops some. The table shows roughly 25,000 clones, with roughly 86% occurring only once. The input for sequencing was peripheral blood mononuclear cells (PBMCs), taken before the second cycle of nivolumab. The origin of the receptors is a human donor with classical Hodgkin lymphoma. Both conserved end residues are part of each CDR3. D genes are given only for firm matches. A clone size is listed for some rows: how often the clone was seen (once, few, many), or a class if it is expanded.

clone size: .; J gene: TRBJ2-5; V gene: TRBV7-5; D gene: .; CDR3 protein: CASSLGARETQYF; CDR3 DNA: TGTGCCAGCAGCTTGGGGGCGCGGGAGACCCAGTACTTC
clone size: .; J gene: TRBJ2-7; V gene: TRBV19; D gene: .; CDR3 protein: CASSIIYGEQYF; CDR3 DNA: TGTGCCAGTAGTATAATCTACGGAGAGCAGTACTTC
clone size: .; J gene: TRBJ1-6; V gene: TRBV2; D gene: .; CDR3 protein: CASSWSRSYNSPLHF; CDR3 DNA: TGTGCCAGCAGTTGGTCGAGGTCCTATAATTCACCCCTCCACTTT
clone size: .; J gene: TRBJ2-1; V gene: TRBV9; D gene: TRBD2; CDR3 protein: CASGETSAYEQFF; CDR3 DNA: TGTGCCAGCGGCGAGACTAGCGCTTATGAGCAGTTCTTC
clone size: .; J gene: TRBJ1-2; V gene: TRBV7-9; D gene: .; CDR3 protein: CASSLAFAGAYGYTF; CDR3 DNA: TGTGCCAGCAGCTTAGCGTTCGCAGGGGCCTATGGCTACACCTTC
clone size: .; J gene: TRBJ1-2; V gene: TRBV7-2; D gene: .; CDR3 protein: CASSLRRLQDGYTF; CDR3 DNA: TGTGCCAGCAGCTTAAGGAGACTACAGGATGGCTACACCTTC
clone size: .; J gene: TRBJ1-2; V gene: TRBV10-3; D gene: .; CDR3 protein: CAISPGVDGRGSVWVYTF; CDR3 DNA: TGTGCCATCAGTCCAGGGGTGGACGGAAGAGGGTCGGTATGGGTTTACACCTTC
clone size: few; J gene: TRBJ1-2; V gene: TRBV2; D gene: .; CDR3 protein: CASSEPGNYGYTF; CDR3 DNA: TGTGCCAGCAGTGAACCCGGGAACTATGGCTACACCTTC
clone size: few; J gene: TRBJ2-7; V gene: TRBV2; D gene: .; CDR3 protein: CASRSFGAYEQYF; CDR3 DNA: TGTGCCAGCAGATCTTTCGGTGCCTACGAGCAGTACTTC
clone size: .; J gene: TRBJ2-7; V gene: TRBV4-3; D gene: .; CDR3 protein: CASSQEGGPYEQYF; CDR3 DNA: TGCGCCAGCAGCCAAGAGGGGGGACCCTACGAGCAGTACTTC
clone size: .; J gene: TRBJ2-3; V gene: TRBV7-9; D gene: TRBD2; CDR3 protein: CASTPTSGGRTDTQYF; CDR3 DNA: TGTGCCAGCACCCCGACTAGCGGGGGACGCACAGATACGCAGTATTTT
clone size: .; J gene: TRBJ1-1; V gene: TRBV7-9; D gene: .; CDR3 protein: CASSFLDRVSMNTEAFF; CDR3 DNA: TGTGCCAGCAGCTTCCTAGACAGAGTTTCTATGAACACTGAAGCTTTCTTT
clone size: .; J gene: TRBJ1-2; V gene: TRBV27; D gene: .; CDR3 protein: CASSLSMGRPNYGYTF; CDR3 DNA: TGTGCCAGCAGTTTATCGATGGGGCGGCCTAACTATGGCTACACCTTC
clone size: .; J gene: TRBJ2-7; V gene: TRBV9; D gene: .; CDR3 protein: CASSGGTGYEQYF; CDR3 DNA: TGTGCCAGCAGCGGAGGAACAGGGTACGAGCAGTACTTC
clone size: .; J gene: TRBJ1-5; V gene: TRBV4-1; D gene: .; CDR3 protein: CASSQEERDQPQHF; CDR3 DNA: TGCGCCAGCAGCCAAGAGGAGAGAGACCAGCCCCAGCATTTT
clone size: .; J gene: TRBJ1-5; V gene: TRBV30; D gene: .; CDR3 protein: CAWRGQGSNQPQHF; CDR3 DNA: TGTGCCTGGAGGGGCCAGGGGAGTAATCAGCCCCAGCATTTT
clone size: .; J gene: TRBJ2-1; V gene: TRBV11-3; D gene: TRBD1; CDR3 protein: CASSRSGGARFGEQFF; CDR3 DNA: TGTGCCAGCAGTCGTTCAGGGGGCGCGAGGTTCGGTGAGCAGTTCTTC
clone size: .; J gene: TRBJ1-2; V gene: TRBV2; D gene: .; CDR3 protein: CASAPGGYGYTF; CDR3 DNA: TGTGCCAGCGCTCCGGGAGGCTATGGCTACACCTTC
clone size: few; J gene: TRBJ2-1; V gene: TRBV4-3; D gene: .; CDR3 protein: CASSQDLERSSYNEQFF; CDR3 DNA: TGCGCCAGCAGCCAAGACTTAGAGCGAAGCTCCTACAATGAGCAGTTCTTC
clone size: .; J gene: TRBJ1-4; V gene: TRBV28; D gene: .; CDR3 protein: CASSFPGPTREKLFF; CDR3 DNA: TGTGCCAGCAGTTTCCCAGGGCCCACGAGGGAAAAACTGTTTTTT
clone size: .; J gene: TRBJ2-2; V gene: TRBV7-9; D gene: TRBD2; CDR3 protein: CASSSPRLAPTGELFF; CDR3 DNA: TGTGCCAGCAGCTCCCCCCGACTAGCGCCCACCGGGGAGCTGTTTTTT
clone size: .; J gene: TRBJ1-1; V gene: TRBV7-9; D gene: TRBD1; CDR3 protein: CASRDRANTEAFF; CDR3 DNA: TGTGCCAGCAGGGACAGGGCCAACACTGAAGCTTTCTTT
clone size: .; J gene: TRBJ1-3; V gene: TRBV28; D gene: TRBD1; CDR3 protein: CASSRGPGNTIYF; CDR3 DNA: TGTGCCAGCAGCAGGGGGCCGGGAAACACCATATATTTT
clone size: .; J gene: TRBJ2-7; V gene: TRBV15; D gene: TRBD1; CDR3 protein: CATSSTGTGFYEQYF; CDR3 DNA: TGTGCCACCAGCTCTACCGGGACAGGTTTCTACGAGCAGTACTTC
clone size: few; J gene: TRBJ1-2; V gene: TRBV18; D gene: .; CDR3 protein: CASSPGQNYGYTF; CDR3 DNA: TGTGCCAGCTCACCAGGGCAGAACTATGGCTACACCTTC
clone size: .; J gene: TRBJ1-1; V gene: TRBV29-1; D gene: .; CDR3 protein: CSVRGWNTEAFF; CDR3 DNA: TGCAGCGTTCGAGGGTGGAACACTGAAGCTTTCTTT
clone size: .; J gene: TRBJ1-6; V gene: TRBV11-1; D gene: TRBD1; CDR3 protein: CASSLARTGGSPLHF; CDR3 DNA: TGTGCCAGCAGCTTGGCCCGGACAGGGGGTTCACCCCTCCACTTT
clone size: once; J gene: TRBJ2-2; V gene: TRBV9; D gene: .; CDR3 protein: CASSVGRGYTGELFF; CDR3 DNA: TGTGCCAGCAGCGTAGGTAGGGGTTACACCGGGGAGCTGTTTTTT
clone size: .; J gene: TRBJ1-3; V gene: TRBV19; D gene: .; CDR3 protein: CASSPAAGNTIYF; CDR3 DNA: TGTGCCAGTAGTCCTGCGGCTGGAAACACCATATATTTT
clone size: .; J gene: TRBJ2-3; V gene: TRBV29-1; D gene: .; CDR3 protein: CSVARTSTDTQYF; CDR3 DNA: TGCAGCGTCGCGAGAACAAGCACAGATACGCAGTATTTT
clone size: once; J gene: TRBJ2-2; V gene: TRBV12-5; D gene: TRBD2; CDR3 protein: CASGLVREGWTGELFF; CDR3 DNA: TGTGCTAGTGGTTTGGTCAGGGAGGGTTGGACCGGGGAGCTGTTTTTT
clone size: .; J gene: TRBJ1-5; V gene: TRBV4-3; D gene: .; CDR3 protein: CASSRTGGPNQPQHF; CDR3 DNA: TGCGCCAGCAGCCGAACGGGGGGACCCAATCAGCCCCAGCATTTT
clone size: .; J gene: TRBJ2-7; V gene: TRBV7-9; D gene: .; CDR3 protein: CASSLDRTLLYEQYF; CDR3 DNA: TGTGCCAGCAGCTTAGACCGGACGCTATTGTACGAGCAGTACTTC
clone size: .; J gene: TRBJ1-3; V gene: TRBV15; D gene: .; CDR3 protein: CATSRLGNTIYF; CDR3 DNA: TGTGCCACCAGCAGATTAGGAAACACCATATATTTT
clone size: .; J gene: TRBJ2-5; V gene: TRBV28; D gene: TRBD1; CDR3 protein: CASSSHSPDRGRGQETQYF; CDR3 DNA: TGTGCCAGCAGTTCCCACTCCCCAGACAGGGGAAGGGGGCAAGAGACCCAGTACTTC
clone size: .; J gene: TRBJ1-2; V gene: TRBV4-3; D gene: .; CDR3 protein: CASSQDPHREDYYGYTF; CDR3 DNA: TGCGCCAGCAGCCAAGATCCCCACAGGGAGGATTACTATGGCTACACCTTC
clone size: .; J gene: TRBJ1-2; V gene: TRBV7-9; D gene: .; CDR3 protein: CASSLDLGIYGYTF; CDR3 DNA: TGTGCCAGCAGCTTAGATTTGGGTATCTATGGCTACACCTTC
clone size: .; J gene: TRBJ2-3; V gene: TRBV9; D gene: TRBD2; CDR3 protein: CASRASGGISPDTQYF; CDR3 DNA: TGTGCCAGCAGGGCTAGCGGGGGGATCAGCCCAGATACGCAGTATTTT
clone size: .; J gene: TRBJ1-2; V gene: TRBV9; D gene: TRBD1; CDR3 protein: CASSTSKMDRVGYTF; CDR3 DNA: TGTGCCAGCAGCACATCTAAAATGGACAGGGTCGGCTACACCTTC
clone size: .; J gene: TRBJ2-2; V gene: TRBV4-3; D gene: TRBD1; CDR3 protein: CASSQVFGVRGRIGELFF; CDR3 DNA: TGCGCCAGCAGCCAAGTCTTCGGGGTCAGGGGGCGAATCGGGGAGCTGTTTTTT
clone size: .; J gene: TRBJ1-2; V gene: TRBV4-3; D gene: .; CDR3 protein: CASSSHVRNDNYGYTF; CDR3 DNA: TGCGCCAGCAGTTCACATGTCAGGAATGATAACTATGGCTACACCTTC
clone size: .; J gene: TRBJ1-1; V gene: TRBV9; D gene: .; CDR3 protein: CASSVEEGTYTEAFF; CDR3 DNA: TGTGCCAGCAGCGTAGAGGAGGGGACTTACACTGAAGCTTTCTTT
clone size: few; J gene: TRBJ1-1; V gene: TRBV7-8; D gene: .; CDR3 protein: CASSLESRGEAFF; CDR3 DNA: TGTGCCAGCAGCTTAGAGTCCAGGGGCGAAGCTTTCTTT
clone size: .; J gene: TRBJ1-6; V gene: TRBV21-1; D gene: .; CDR3 protein: CASSKGVKGTADSPLHF; CDR3 DNA: TGTGCCAGCAGCAAAGGGGTAAAAGGGACAGCCGATTCACCCCTCCACTTT
clone size: .; J gene: TRBJ2-7; V gene: TRBV10-1; D gene: .; CDR3 protein: CASSRGTAEQYF; CDR3 DNA: TGCGCCAGCAGTCGCGGAACGGCCGAGCAGTACTTC
clone size: .; J gene: TRBJ1-6; V gene: TRBV7-2; D gene: .; CDR3 protein: CASSRRQDSYNSPLHF; CDR3 DNA: TGTGCCAGCAGCCGACGGCAGGACAGTTATAATTCACCCCTCCACTTT
clone size: once; J gene: TRBJ1-4; V gene: TRBV5-6; D gene: TRBD1; CDR3 protein: CASSLPGQGHEKLFF; CDR3 DNA: TGTGCCAGCAGCCTACCGGGACAGGGGCATGAAAAACTGTTTTTT
clone size: once; J gene: TRBJ2-3; V gene: TRBV13; D gene: TRBD1; CDR3 protein: CASSSFPQGAGTDTQYF; CDR3 DNA: TGTGCCAGCAGCTCTTTTCCCCAGGGGGCTGGCACAGATACGCAGTATTTT
clone size: .; J gene: TRBJ2-7; V gene: TRBV14; D gene: .; CDR3 protein: CASSQGGTYEQYF; CDR3 DNA: TGTGCCAGCAGCCAGGGCGGAACCTACGAGCAGTACTTC
clone size: few; J gene: TRBJ1-5; V gene: TRBV7-2; D gene: .; CDR3 protein: CASSLAGDMPQHF; CDR3 DNA: TGTGCCAGCAGCTTAGCGGGGGACATGCCCCAGCATTTT